These 13 T cell receptor beta chains share one sample of origin, sequenced in a study of blood T cell repertoires in COVID-19. Here immunoSEQ multiplex PCR was the method, and the copy in TCRdb shows in-frame clones only, minus some. The data show about 180,000 clones, about nine tenths seen once. Sequenced: peripheral blood. All receptors come from a woman between 50 and 59 years old with acute or convalescent COVID-19.

The CDR3 DNA sequence: TGTGCCAGCAGTGAAGGCGGGAAACGCTACGAGCAGTACTTC. This translates into CASSEGGKRYEQYF. The chain recombines TRBV6-1 with TRBJ2-7; maybe TRBD2 (6 bases). CDR1 is MNHNS, CDR2 SASEGT, per germline. The germline V and J ends were trimmed by 1 base and 3 bases, with 10 bases remaining between them. This CDR3 contains 14 residues.

The J gene is TRBJ1-3, the V gene TRBV30; D is undetermined. CDR3 length: 14 amino acids. The ends were cut back, 3 bases at V and 2 bases at J, with 11 bases in the middle. Germline CDR1 is GTSNPN and CDR2 is SVGIG (reference sequence). CDR3 in amino acids: CAWRVRSAGNTIYF. CDR3 nucleotides: TGTGCCTGGAGGGTCAGGTCCGCTGGAAACACCATATATTTT.

This chain joins TRBV19 and TRBJ1-6; no clear D gene. Trimming left V 3 bases short and J 8 bases short, with 17 bases between. Germline V gene data show CDR1 as LNHDA and CDR2 as SQIVND (reference sequence). The CDR3 totals 16 residues. CDR3 residues: CASSIVSSGFDSPLHF. The CDR3, as DNA: TGTGCCAGTAGTATTGTATCCTCGGGGTTTGATTCACCCCTCCACTTT.

V gene TRBV18 combines with J gene TRBJ2-3; 7 bases match TRBD2. The germline gives CDR1 KGHSH, CDR2 LQKENI. The CDR3 is 13 residues long. V shed 6 bases and J 4 bases; nucleotides not matched to a gene: 4. CDR3 in DNA: TGTGCCAGCTCTTCCGGGAGGTCAGATACGCAGTATTTT. Translated: CASSSGRSDTQYF.

The chain has TRBV14 and TRBJ1-2, with unresolved D. The CDR3 runs 12 residues. Germline CDR1 is SGHDN and CDR2 is FVKESK. The V end was cut by 1 base, the J end by 8 bases, with 8 bases between. CDR3 sequence (DNA): TGTGCCAGCAGCCAAGGTAGTTGGGGCTACACCTTC. This codes for CASSQGSWGYTF.

The J gene is TRBJ2-1, the V gene TRBV7-9; 7 positions match TRBD1. CDR1 is SEHNR, CDR2 FQNEAQ, per germline (reference sequence). With V trimmed by 4 bases and J by 7 bases, 13 bases remained unmatched. This CDR3 has 16 amino acids. The CDR3 DNA is TGTGCCAGCAGCTCCGGACCCGGCAGGGGGATGAATGAGCAGTTCTTC. Protein sequence: CASSSGPGRGMNEQFF.

The V and J genes are TRBV5-5 and TRBJ1-5; D remains ambiguous. Germline loops: CDR1 SGHKS, CDR2 YYEKEE (reference sequence). V gave up 1 base and J gave up 5 bases, with 4 bases separating them. The length of the CDR3 is 12 residues. CDR3 region: CASSLPDQPQHF. In nucleotides, the CDR3 is TGTGCCAGCAGCTTGCCGGATCAGCCCCAGCATTTT.

The gene calls are TRBV5-6 and TRBJ1-5; D possibly corresponds to TRBD1 (5 bases). CDR1 SGHDT and CDR2 YYEEEE come from the germline V gene. The ends were cut back, 0 bases at V and 7 bases at J, with 11 bases in the middle. The CDR3 sequence is 14 residues long. Here the CDR3 reads CASSLGQGGQPQHF. The CDR3 region has the DNA TGTGCCAGCAGCTTGGGGCAGGGAGGGCAGCCCCAGCATTTT.

The rearrangement links TRBV3-1 (or the pseudogene TRBV3-2) to TRBJ2-3, with 11 bases that match TRBD2. Germline V gene lookup returns CDR1 LGHDT and CDR2 YNNKEL (reference sequence). V shed 2 bases, J shed 3 bases, and the junction held 4 bases outside the gene matches. CDR3 size: 16 residues. CDR3 nucleotide sequence: TGTGCCAGCAGCCAAAGCGGGACTAGCGGAACAGATACGCAGTATTTT. Its protein product is CASSQSGTSGTDTQYF.

V is TRBV7-2 and J is TRBJ1-2; 7 bases are shared with TRBD1. Germline V lookup: CDR1 SGHTA, CDR2 FQGNSA. V gave up 5 bases and J gave up 8 bases; unmatched junction bases: 11. This CDR3 region has 14 residues. The CDR3 region has the DNA TGTGCCAGCAGCCCCAGGGGGAAAACGGGGGGCTACACCTTC. This codes for CASSPRGKTGGYTF.

J is TRBJ2-1 and V is TRBV11-3; TRBD2 matches at 8 bases. The CDR3 extends over 16 amino acids. Germline CDR1 is SGHNT and CDR2 is YENEEA. J lost 3 bases, V lost 2 bases, and 6 bases had no gene match. The CDR3 coding sequence is TGTGCCAGCAGCTTAAATAGCGGGAAGGTCTACAATGAGCAGTTCTTC. Translating gives CASSLNSGKVYNEQFF.

This clone has only a few counts. The CDR3 region is CASSQDRRVNTEAFF. In nucleotides, the CDR3 is TGCGCCAGCAGCCAAGATCGGCGGGTGAACACTGAAGCTTTCTTT. The chain combines TRBV4-3 with TRBJ1-1, with no clear D. Trimming removed 0 bases at V and 0 bases at J, with 8 bases between. The CDR3 covers 15 residues. CDR1 LGHNA and CDR2 YSLEER come from the germline V gene.

The gene calls are TRBV5-1 and TRBJ2-1; D is perhaps TRBD1 (5 bases). Germline V gene data show CDR1 as SGHRS and CDR2 as YFSETQ. Trimming took off 0 bases at V and 10 bases at J, with 11 bases between the two ends. This CDR3 has 13 residues. Written as DNA, the CDR3 is TGCGCCAGCAGCTTGGTGGGGCAGGGCGAGCAGTTCTTC. Amino acids: CASSLVGQGEQFF.